The entry below gives a single TCR beta chain sequence along with its context. The sample originates from a study of T cell changes during pregnancy in multiple sclerosis. Method: immunoSEQ multiplex PCR; TCRdb's copy keeps in-frame clones and lacks some. The sample gives around 64,000 clones, about 93% of which show up once; about 2.6% is in the top ten. With 6 bases removed from V and 6 bases from J, the gap between germline ends came to 18 bases. The CDR3 consists of 13 residues. Per germline, CDR1 SQVTM and CDR2 ANQGSEA. This sample comprised CD8+ T cells from peripheral blood mononuclear cells, obtained in the third trimester of pregnancy. The chain combines TRBV29-1 with TRBJ2-7; D perhaps matches TRBD1 (7 bases). This TCR was sampled from a female donor with multiple sclerosis, enrolled in a pregnancy study. CDR3 in amino acids: CSVLHRGGSEQYF. In nucleotides, the CDR3 is TGCAGCGTACTGCACAGGGGAGGATCCGAGCAGTACTTC.